A selection of T cell receptor beta chains follows, all from one sample in a study of cytomegalovirus exposure and HLA in healthy donors. Only in-frame clones appear in the TCRdb table, and some are missing; sequencing was by immunoSEQ multiplex PCR. The sample gives over 75,000 clones, roughly 84% of which show up once; roughly 2.3% is in the top ten. The sequencing input was PBMCs. These TCRs come from a woman aged 45 to 65 in good health and CMV-seronegative. CDR3s include the opening cysteine and the closing phenylalanine or tryptophan. Fields, in order: J gene, V gene, D gene, clone size, CDR3 protein, CDR3 DNA. A D gene is named only where the DNA matches it firmly. Size is omitted from some rows. Given values are once, few, many or a class for expanded clones.

>TRBJ1-2|TRBV19|NA|NA
CASRSDMGEYYGYTF
TGTGCCAGTAGGTCCGACATGGGAGAATACTATGGCTACACCTTC
>TRBJ1-6|TRBV10-3|TRBD1|NA
CAITEGTDYNSPLHF
TGTGCCATCACCGAGGGGACAGACTATAATTCACCCCTCCACTTT
>TRBJ2-7|TRBV5-8|TRBD2|NA
CASSSLAGGLYEQYF
TGTGCCAGCAGCTCACTAGCGGGAGGGCTCTACGAGCAGTACTTC
>TRBJ2-1|TRBV5-6|TRBD2|NA
CASSPGGFGLNNEQFF
TGTGCCAGCAGCCCCGGGGGGTTTGGCCTTAACAATGAGCAGTTCTTC
>TRBJ2-7|TRBV6-5|NA|NA
CASSYRDNYEQYF
TGTGCCAGCAGTTACCGGGACAACTACGAGCAGTACTTC
>TRBJ1-2|TRBV7-2|NA|NA
CASSLVLSRYNYGYTF
TGTGCCAGCAGCTTAGTGTTGAGCCGTTATAACTATGGCTACACCTTC
>TRBJ1-3|TRBV9|NA|NA
CASSVDPGMGNTIYF
TGTGCCAGCAGCGTAGATCCAGGGATGGGAAACACCATATATTTT
>TRBJ1-1|TRBV4-1|NA|NA
CASSQDGRGTEAFF
TGCGCCAGCAGCCAAGATGGAAGGGGCACTGAAGCTTTCTTT
>TRBJ1-2|TRBV14|NA|NA
CASSQEVSYGYTF
TGTGCCAGCAGCCAAGAAGTCAGCTATGGCTACACCTTC
>TRBJ1-1|TRBV5-1|NA|few
CASSLDAAGSHTEAFF
TGCGCCAGCAGCTTGGATGCGGCAGGGTCGCACACTGAAGCTTTCTTT
>TRBJ1-2|TRBV18|NA|NA
CASSPLPANYGYTF
TGTGCCAGCTCACCACTTCCAGCTAACTATGGCTACACCTTC
>TRBJ2-6|TRBV27|NA|NA
CASSHVQSANVLTF
TGTGCCAGCAGTCATGTTCAGTCAGCCAACGTCCTGACTTTC
>TRBJ2-7|TRBV28|TRBD1|NA
CASRTGTGMAYEQYF
TGTGCCAGCAGGACCGGGACAGGGATGGCCTACGAGCAGTACTTC
>TRBJ1-2|TRBV29-1|NA|NA
CSVSRVGKSYGYTF
TGCAGCGTTTCCAGGGTTGGGAAAAGCTATGGCTACACCTTC
>TRBJ1-2|TRBV28|NA|NA
CASRDNFLNYGYTF
TGTGCCAGCAGAGACAACTTCTTAAACTATGGCTACACCTTC
>TRBJ2-3|TRBV7-9|TRBD2|NA
CASSLGLAGPRMTDTQYF
TGTGCCAGCAGCCTGGGACTAGCGGGTCCTCGAATGACAGATACGCAGTATTTT
>TRBJ1-4|TRBV28|NA|NA
CASRWGSNEKLFF
TGTGCCAGCCGTTGGGGCTCTAATGAAAAACTGTTTTTT
>TRBJ1-3|TRBV7-8|NA|NA
CASTQGRTGGNTIYF
TGTGCCAGCACCCAAGGGAGAACGGGTGGAAACACCATATATTTT
>TRBJ2-2|TRBV6-4|TRBD1|NA
CASTPEGTDTGELFF
TGTGCCAGCACCCCCGAAGGGACAGACACCGGGGAGCTGTTTTTT
>TRBJ2-3|TRBV2|NA|NA
CATKSTSSSTDTQYF
TGTGCCACCAAGAGTACCTCTTCCAGCACAGATACGCAGTATTTT
>TRBJ2-7|TRBV27|TRBD1|NA
CASSPRQGGTYEQYF
TGTGCCAGCAGTCCTCGACAGGGCGGCACCTACGAGCAGTACTTC
>TRBJ2-5|TRBV11-1|TRBD1|NA
CASGDRVRETQYF
TGTGCCAGCGGGGACAGGGTTCGGGAGACCCAGTACTTC
>TRBJ2-1|TRBV11-3|TRBD1|NA
CASSSRTGGSSYNEQFF
TGTGCCAGCAGCTCCAGGACAGGGGGCAGCTCCTACAATGAGCAGTTCTTC
>TRBJ2-7|TRBV27|TRBD1|NA
CASSLRQGSYEQYF
TGTGCCAGCAGTCTTAGACAGGGTTCGTACGAGCAGTACTTC
>TRBJ1-2|TRBV9|TRBD1|NA
CASSEGQGSYGYTF
TGTGCCAGCAGCGAGGGACAGGGAAGCTATGGCTACACCTTC
>TRBJ2-1|TRBV19|TRBD2|NA
CASSLSGGIYNEQFF
TGTGCCAGTAGTCTCAGCGGGGGGATCTACAATGAGCAGTTCTTC
>TRBJ2-1|TRBV19|NA|NA
CASSTRTYHNEQFF
TGTGCCAGTAGTACCAGGACTTACCACAATGAGCAGTTCTTC
>TRBJ1-2|TRBV4-1|TRBD1|NA
CASSQARQGNSYGYTF
TGCGCCAGCAGCCAAGCCCGACAGGGTAATAGCTATGGCTACACCTTC
>TRBJ2-7|TRBV19|TRBD1|NA
CASRGGQGQYF
TGTGCCAGTAGGGGCGGACAGGGTCAGTACTTC
>TRBJ2-1|TRBV7-8|NA|NA
CASSFSGTYNEQFF
TGTGCCAGCAGCTTCTCCGGGACCTACAATGAGCAGTTCTTC
>TRBJ2-1|TRBV6-5|NA|once
CASSSTSSGHEQFF
TGTGCCAGCAGTTCCACTAGCTCGGGCCATGAGCAGTTCTTC
>TRBJ2-1|TRBV2|TRBD2|NA
CASSERLAGAYNEQFF
TGTGCCAGCAGTGAGCGGCTAGCGGGGGCTTACAATGAGCAGTTCTTC
>TRBJ2-7|TRBV1|NA|NA
CTSSQGRTLSDEQYF
TGCACCAGCAGCCAAGGTCGAACCCTCAGCGACGAGCAGTACTTC
>TRBJ1-5|TRBV7-2|NA|NA
CASSLVRVGQPQHF
TGTGCCAGCAGCTTAGTCAGGGTAGGCCAGCCCCAGCATTTT
>TRBJ1-1|TRBV28|NA|NA
CASSYTANTEAFF
TGTGCCAGCAGTTATACAGCTAACACTGAAGCTTTCTTT